The clone carrying this T cell receptor beta chain was seen once. The data originate from a study of graft-versus-host responses after intestinal transplantation. The CDR3 sequence is 14 residues long. V lost 3 bases to trimming and J lost 3 bases, with 12 bases between them. CDR1 LNHDA and CDR2 SQIVND come from the germline V gene (reference sequence). Assay: immunoSEQ multiplex PCR; the TCRdb copy retains only in-frame clones and omits some. The table lists 25,000 to 35,000 clones, 93% of them singletons. This chain uses TRBV19 with TRBJ2-7; D is uncertain. This TCR was recovered from a human patient who received an intestinal transplant, so some T cells may come from the graft donor. The specimen comprised PBMCs, sampled about 70 days after intestinal transplant. CDR3 coding DNA: TGTGCCAGTAGTATGTCCCACCTTGGCTACGAGCAGTACTTC. This sequence encodes CASSMSHLGYEQYF.